Listed below are T cell receptor beta chains from one sample, sequenced in a study of human thymus T cells. Profiling relied on immunoSEQ multiplex PCR, and the TCRdb table lists in-frame clones only, not all of them. The sample shows some 80,000 clones, 90% to 98% of them seen only once. The source material was thymus tissue. The receptors stem from a boy under two years old with a congenital heart defect but otherwise immunologically healthy. CDR3s include the opening cysteine and the closing phenylalanine or tryptophan. The order of the fields is V gene, D gene, J gene, clone size, CDR3 protein, CDR3 DNA. A D gene is named only where the DNA matches it firmly. A clone size is listed for some rows: how often the clone was seen (once, few, many), or a class if it is expanded.

TRBV4-3,TRBD1,TRBJ1-2,.,CASALFKQGARNYGYTF,TGCGCCAGCGCGCTCTTTAAGCAGGGGGCCAGAAACTATGGCTACACCTTC
TRBV11-2,TRBD1,TRBJ1-1,.,CASSLGRLGQLNTEAFF,TGTGCCAGCAGCTTAGGAAGATTGGGACAGTTGAACACTGAAGCTTTCTTT
TRBV27,.,TRBJ1-3,.,CASKAPGQAGNTIYF,TGTGCCAGCAAGGCCCCGGGACAAGCAGGAAACACCATATATTTT
TRBV12-5,.,TRBJ2-3,.,CASGLAPRQASTDTQYF,TGTGCTAGTGGCCTCGCCCCCCGACAGGCTAGCACAGATACGCAGTATTTT
TRBV4-1,TRBD2,TRBJ2-1,.,CASSHGASGKLSYNEQFF,TGCGCCAGCAGCCATGGGGCGAGCGGGAAGTTATCCTACAATGAGCAGTTCTTC
TRBV28,TRBD1,TRBJ2-6,.,CASTTETGEGANVLTF,TGTGCCAGCACCACCGAGACAGGGGAAGGGGCCAACGTCCTGACTTTC
TRBV21-1,.,TRBJ2-7,.,CASNKTTGTGGWGPYEQYF,TGTGCCAGCAACAAAACCACCGGGACAGGGGGCTGGGGGCCCTACGAGCAGTACTTC
TRBV11-3,.,TRBJ1-3,.,CASSHPDSSGNTIYF,TGTGCCAGCAGCCACCCCGACAGCTCTGGAAACACCATATATTTT
TRBV27,.,TRBJ2-1,.,CASRRKGHQRPYNEQFF,TGTGCCAGCAGGCGAAAGGGACACCAAAGGCCCTACAATGAGCAGTTCTTC
TRBV25-1,.,TRBJ1-5,once,CASSLQGHNQPQHF,TGTGCCAGCTCTCTACAGGGACACAATCAGCCCCAGCATTTT
TRBV29-1,TRBD1,TRBJ1-1,.,CSVEDLGNTGDTPRGVNTEAFF,TGCAGCGTTGAAGATTTGGGAAATACTGGGGACACTCCCAGGGGGGTGAACACTGAAGCTTTCTTT
TRBV15,TRBD1,TRBJ1-1,.,CATSRVREGQGFCTVDNTEAFF,TGTGCCACCAGCAGAGTACGAGAAGGACAGGGGTTTTGTACCGTGGACAACACTGAAGCTTTCTTT